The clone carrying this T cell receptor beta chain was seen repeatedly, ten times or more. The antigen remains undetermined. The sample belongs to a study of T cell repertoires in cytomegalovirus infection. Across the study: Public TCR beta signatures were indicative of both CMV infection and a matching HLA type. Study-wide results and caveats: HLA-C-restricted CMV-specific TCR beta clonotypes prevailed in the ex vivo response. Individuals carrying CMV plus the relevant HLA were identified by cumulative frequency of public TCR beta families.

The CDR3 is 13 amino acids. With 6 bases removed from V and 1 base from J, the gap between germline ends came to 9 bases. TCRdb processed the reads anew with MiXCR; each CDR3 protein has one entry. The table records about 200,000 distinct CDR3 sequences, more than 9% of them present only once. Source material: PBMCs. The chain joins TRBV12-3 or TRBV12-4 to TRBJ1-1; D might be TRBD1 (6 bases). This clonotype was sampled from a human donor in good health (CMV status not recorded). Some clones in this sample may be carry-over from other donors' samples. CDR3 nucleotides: TGTGCCAGCAGACAGGGACCGAACACTGAAGCTTTCTTT. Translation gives CASRQGPNTEAFF.